Listed below are T cell receptor beta chains from one sample, sequenced in a study of cytomegalovirus exposure and HLA in healthy donors. Method: immunoSEQ multiplex PCR; TCRdb's copy keeps in-frame clones and lacks some. The data hold about 81,000 clones, with around 80% observed a single time. The sample was PBMCs. The source of these receptors is a man aged 45-60 years in good health and CMV-seropositive. Both conserved end residues are part of each CDR3. A D gene is named only where the DNA matches it firmly. A row's size may be missing; if present it is once, few, many or a size class.

v_call	d_call	j_call	clone_size	cdr3_aa	cdr3_nt
TRBV4-3	TRBD1	TRBJ2-6	-	CASVGTGPSGANVLTF	TGCGCCAGCGTCGGGACAGGACCCTCTGGGGCCAACGTCCTGACTTTC
TRBV20-1	-	TRBJ2-3	-	CSLDFTDTQYF	TGCAGCTTGGACTTCACAGATACGCAGTATTTT
TRBV1	-	TRBJ2-7	once	CTSSPRTSGIHHSYEQYF	TGCACCAGCAGCCCAAGGACTAGCGGGATACACCATTCCTACGAGCAGTACTTC
TRBV6-5	TRBD2	TRBJ2-7	-	CASRPAGTSAYEQYF	TGTGCCAGCAGGCCCGCCGGGACTAGCGCGTACGAGCAGTACTTC
TRBV4-2	-	TRBJ2-7	-	CASSALGTLYEQYF	TGTGCCAGCAGCGCCCTGGGGACTTTGTACGAGCAGTACTTC
TRBV7-5	-	TRBJ1-3	-	CVRSASPGQDSGNTIYF	TGTGTCAGAAGCGCGAGCCCGGGACAGGACTCTGGAAACACCATATATTTT
TRBV19	TRBD2	TRBJ2-7	-	CASSGSGSSSYEQYF	TGTGCCAGTAGTGGTAGCGGGAGTAGCTCCTACGAGCAGTACTTC
TRBV7-8	-	TRBJ2-7	-	CASSPRETSYEQYF	TGTGCCAGCAGTCCACGGGAGACCTCCTACGAGCAGTACTTC
TRBV12-5	-	TRBJ2-3	-	CASGLVRDGKLSTDTQYF	TGTGCTAGTGGTTTGGTGCGGGACGGGAAGCTTAGCACAGATACGCAGTATTTT
TRBV5-4	TRBD1	TRBJ1-1	-	CASSRGQEHTEAFF	TGTGCCAGCAGCCGGGGACAGGAGCACACTGAAGCTTTCTTT
TRBV7-3	-	TRBJ1-1	once	CASSLFLHTEAFF	TGTGCCAGCAGCTTATTCCTTCACACTGAAGCTTTCTTT